These T cell receptor beta chains were read from a single sample in a study of glioma-infiltrating T cells. Each CDR3 protein is one row after TCRdb ran MiXCR on the multiplex PCR reads. The sample records tens of thousands of distinct CDR3 sequences, about 23% being singletons. The sequenced material came from glioma tissue, nonneoplastic brain tissue, or PBMCs (not recorded which). These receptors came from a human donor with low-grade glioma or glioblastoma, undergoing nonglioma brain surgery, or in good health (not recorded which). Each CDR3 is given with its conserved first and last residue. The D gene is left open where the match is weak. Part of the rows lack a size; the others show once, few, many or a class for expanded clones.

clone_size	v_call	j_call	d_call	cdr3_nt	cdr3_aa
many	TRBV20-1	TRBJ2-7	TRBD2	TGCAGTGCTTCTAGCGGAGCACCCTCCTACGAGCAGTACTTC	CSASSGAPSYEQYF
many	TRBV27	TRBJ1-6	.	TGTGCCAGCAGAACTCACGGGGTGGTTAATTCACCCCTCCACTTT	CASRTHGVVNSPLHF
few	TRBV7-8	TRBJ1-2	.	TGTGCCAGCAGCTTAAGGGCCCTTAACTATGGCTACACCTTC	CASSLRALNYGYTF
many	TRBV20-1	TRBJ1-2	.	TGCAGTGCTAGAGATGGGGGAGGGGTGAGTGGCTACACCTTC	CSARDGGGVSGYTF
many	TRBV29-1	TRBJ2-7	.	TGCAGCGTTCTCCCCTCGATGGGGGAGCAGTACTTC	CSVLPSMGEQYF
many	TRBV6-1	TRBJ2-3	.	TGTGCCAGCAGTGGCCTGGGGAGAAATACGCAGTATTTT	CASSGLGRNTQYF
.	TRBV5-1	TRBJ1-1	TRBD1	TGCGCCAGCAGCTTGGCCCTCTTTGGACAGGGAATTATGAACACTGAAGCTTTCTTT	CASSLALFGQGIMNTEAFF
once	TRBV6-6	TRBJ2-1	TRBD2	TGTGCCAGCAGTTACTCGGGACTAGAGGGTGTGTACAATGAGCAGTTCTTC	CASSYSGLEGVYNEQFF
many	TRBV7-2	TRBJ1-5	.	TGTGCCAGCAGCCTGGGGAGTCTCGGGAATCAGCCCCAGCATTTT	CASSLGSLGNQPQHF
many	TRBV14	TRBJ2-4	.	TGTGCCAGCAGCCAACAGGGGATTGCCAAAAACATTCAGTACTTC	CASSQQGIAKNIQYF
once	TRBV29-1	TRBJ2-7	.	TGCAGCGTCACCCTTACGGGATCCTACGAGCAGTACTTC	CSVTLTGSYEQYF
many	TRBV12-3/TRBV12-4	TRBJ2-5	.	TGTGCCAGCAGTTTAATGACAGTTCAAGAGACCCAGTACTTC	CASSLMTVQETQYF
many	TRBV6-2/TRBV6-3	TRBJ1-4	.	TGTGCCAGCAGTTACTCTACATCCGGGAGTGAAAAACTGTTTTTT	CASSYSTSGSEKLFF
.	TRBV20-1	TRBJ2-1	TRBD1	TGCAGTGCTAGAGATCCGAAGACAGGGGGCCATGAGCAGTTCTTC	CSARDPKTGGHEQFF
once	TRBV7-6	TRBJ2-7	.	TGTGCCAGCAGCTTAGTTATGGGGAACGAGAAGTACTTC	CASSLVMGNEKYF
many	TRBV15	TRBJ2-3	TRBD1	TGTGCCACCAGCAGAGCAAGACAGGGAGTGGATACGCAGTATTTT	CATSRARQGVDTQYF
.	TRBV29-1	TRBJ2-2	.	TGCAGCGTTGGGAGGGACAGGAACACCGGGGAGCTGTTTTTT	CSVGRDRNTGELFF
many	TRBV7-8	TRBJ1-2	.	TGTGCCAGCAGCTTAGCGTTGGGGTCTTATGGCTACACCTTC	CASSLALGSYGYTF
many	TRBV7-9	TRBJ1-2	.	TGTGCCAGCAGCCAGGACAGATTACCCTATGGCTACACCTTC	CASSQDRLPYGYTF
few	TRBV12-3/TRBV12-4	TRBJ2-7	TRBD2	TGTGCCAGCAGTCGGGGACTAGCGGGGATCTCCTACGAGCAGTACTTC	CASSRGLAGISYEQYF
many	TRBV2	TRBJ2-3	TRBD1	TGTGCCAGCAGTGTTACAGGGGGTATATCAGATACGCAGTATTTT	CASSVTGGISDTQYF
many	TRBV7-2	TRBJ2-3	TRBD2	TGTGCCAGCAGCACCAAGCGGGGGGGAGGAGATACGCAGTATTTT	CASSTKRGGGDTQYF
.	TRBV11-2	TRBJ1-2	.	TGTGCCAGCAGCTTACCCGGTCCTTATGGCTACACCTTC	CASSLPGPYGYTF
many	TRBV4-1	TRBJ1-2	.	TGCGCCAGCAGCCAAGCAGGGTATAACTATGGCTACACCTTC	CASSQAGYNYGYTF
many	TRBV6-1	TRBJ1-6	TRBD1	TGTGCCAGCAGAACAGGGGGCAGTAGTTCACCCCTCCACTTT	CASRTGGSSSPLHF
.	TRBV12-3/TRBV12-4	TRBJ2-1	.	TGTGCCAGCAGGGCCCTGTTAATGGCTGAGCAGTTCTTC	CASRALLMAEQFF
many	TRBV2	TRBJ2-3	.	TGTGCCAGCACCCGAGACAGGCCTAGCACAGATACGCAGTATTTT	CASTRDRPSTDTQYF
many	TRBV6-2/TRBV6-3	TRBJ2-3	TRBD2	TGTGCCACAAAAGAAAGCGGGAGGGCTAGGACAGATACGCAGTATTTT	CATKESGRARTDTQYF
many	TRBV6-1	TRBJ2-3	TRBD2	TGTGCCAGCAGAGCGGGGGAAGGGGTAGATACGCAGTATTTT	CASRAGEGVDTQYF
.	TRBV5-1	TRBJ1-1	.	TGCGCCAGCAGCTTGGGTTTTTTAGGGACCACGGCCACTGAAGCTTTCTTT	CASSLGFLGTTATEAFF
many	TRBV6-1	TRBJ2-7	TRBD1	TGTGCCAGCAAGGGGACAGGGGGCGGCGAGCAGTACTTC	CASKGTGGGEQYF
many	TRBV6-1	TRBJ2-7	.	TGTGCCAGCACCAACGGGCTCGAGCAGTACTTC	CASTNGLEQYF
.	TRBV19	TRBJ2-7	TRBD1	TGTGCCAGTAGTATGAAAGGACAGGGACCCTACGAGCAGTACTTC	CASSMKGQGPYEQYF
many	TRBV7-2	TRBJ2-1	.	TGTGCCAGCAGCTTAGCGTCGGGACCGAGGGCCCCGCAGTTCTTC	CASSLASGPRAPQFF
many	TRBV25-1	TRBJ2-1	TRBD1	TGTGCCAGCAGTATCGGGACAGGGGCCCTCAATGAGCAGTTCTTC	CASSIGTGALNEQFF
many	TRBV7-9	TRBJ2-5	.	TGTGCCAGCAGCTTGCGGGCCCGGGAGACCCAGTACTTC	CASSLRARETQYF
many	TRBV6-1	TRBJ2-7	.	TGTGCCAGCAGGGGCGGAGAGAGCTCCTACGAGCAGTACTTC	CASRGGESSYEQYF
.	TRBV7-2	TRBJ2-1	TRBD2	TGTGCCGCCTCGGGACTAGCGGGGGGGCCGTCCTACAATGAGCAGTTCTTC	CAASGLAGGPSYNEQFF
medium-sized	TRBV27	TRBJ2-3	TRBD2	TGTGCCAGTAGCTCAAGCGGGAGGAGAGATACGCAGTATTTT	CASSSSGRRDTQYF
many	TRBV5-1	TRBJ1-5	TRBD1	TGCGCCAGCAGCCCTGACGGACAGGCGAATCAGCCCCAGCATTTT	CASSPDGQANQPQHF
many	TRBV6-1	TRBJ1-4	.	TGTGCCAGCAGTTATATCAGAAGTGAAAAACTGTTTTTT	CASSYIRSEKLFF
many	TRBV20-1	TRBJ2-3	.	TGCAGTGCTAGAGAGTGGGGGATCTGGACGCAGTATTTT	CSAREWGIWTQYF
many	TRBV28	TRBJ2-7	.	TGTGCCAGCAGTGCCGCCAGGGTGACCTACGAGCAGTACTTC	CASSAARVTYEQYF
.	TRBV10-2	TRBJ2-1	.	TGCGCCAGCAGTGACCCAGGACTGGCGGGGCAGCTCTTC	CASSDPGLAGQLF
many	TRBV27	TRBJ1-2	.	TGTGCCAGCAGTTTTCAGGGGTACTATGGCTACACCTTC	CASSFQGYYGYTF
many	TRBV2	TRBJ1-4	TRBD1	TGTGCCAGCAGTAGGGACAGGGGCAGCGAAAAACTGTTTTTT	CASSRDRGSEKLFF
many	TRBV20-1	TRBJ2-3	.	TGCAGTGCTAGAGATTCAAGGACAGATACGCAGTATTTT	CSARDSRTDTQYF
.	TRBV5-1	TRBJ1-6	.	TGCGCCGGCAGCTTGGACCCCGCAGGCTCCTATAATTCACCCCTCCACTTT	CAGSLDPAGSYNSPLHF
many	TRBV18	TRBJ1-1	.	TGTGCCAGCTCACCAACCGTATTATCCGGGCCTGAAGCTTTCTTT	CASSPTVLSGPEAFF
many	TRBV6-1	TRBJ2-7	TRBD2	TGTGCCAGCAGTGAAGGCGCGCGGGGGATCTACGAGCAGTACTTC	CASSEGARGIYEQYF